This T cell receptor beta chain stems from a study of neurological immune-mediated disorders. The V gene's germline CDR1 is SGHTA and CDR2 FQGTGA. CDR3 length equals 13 residues. The V end was cut by 1 base, the J end by 6 bases, with 10 bases between. Overall study findings and caveats: Private repertoires in all groups were suggested, as expanded clones shared no CDR3 amino acid sequences across subjects.

From 15-18 subjects, over 200 million TCR-beta sequences were obtained in each sequencing run. Each CDR3 protein is one row after TCRdb ran MiXCR on the 5' RACE reads. The sample shows around 56,000 distinct CDR3 sequences, 24% of them seen only once. Sample time point: technical triplicate 2. This clonotype was observed at least ten times. Its antigen is unknown. The specimen sequenced was PBMCs. The TCR sequence derives from a man aged 55 to 70 with HTLV-1-associated myelopathy (HAM/TSP). V is TRBV7-3 and J is TRBJ2-7; D may be TRBD1 (6 bases). CDR3 in DNA: TGTGCCAGCAGCTTAAACAGGGAGAGCGAGCAGTACTTC. Its protein is CASSLNRESEQYF.